The entry below gives a single TCR beta chain sequence along with its context. As handled by the study authors: Nucleated cell counts were estimated from reference gene primer amplification. Profiling relied on immunoSEQ multiplex PCR, and the TCRdb table lists in-frame clones only, not all of them. The DNA gave D and trimming, while V, J and clone size come from that table. The data contain under 300,000 clones, around four fifths of them singletons. This record belongs to a study of blood T cell repertoires in COVID-19. Background on the study: In each case, the material was cDNA or gDNA derived from T cells, B-cell-depleted T cells, or PBMCs.

This CDR3 has 15 residues. Trimming removed 4 bases at V and 5 bases at J, with 16 bases between. The germline CDR1 and CDR2 sequences are SGHNT and YYREEE (reference sequence). The clonotype comes from a man in his fifties or sixties with acute or convalescent COVID-19. The sequenced sample consisted of peripheral blood. This chain uses TRBV5-4 with TRBJ1-5; D unclear. The CDR3 DNA reads as TGTGCCAGCAGCCTCCCGAGAGGGTCTTATCAGCCCCAGCATTTT. It is translated as CASSLPRGSYQPQHF.